These 3 T cell receptor beta chains share one sample of origin, sequenced in a study of neurological immune-mediated disorders. Using its own MiXCR run on the 5' RACE reads, TCRdb lists one record per CDR3 protein. The sample carries more than 45,000 distinct CDR3 sequences, around 2.3% recorded once. The sample taken for sequencing was PBMCs. These receptors originate from a man between 45 and 60 years old with multiple sclerosis.

This clonotype was counted only a few times. The chain carries TRBV7-2 and TRBJ2-3, with D possibly TRBD1 on 7 matching bases. CDR1 is SGHTA, CDR2 FQGNSA, per germline. CDR3 length equals 13 residues. Between the trimmed V and J ends, which lost 8 bases and 6 bases, there was a span of 15 bases. CDR3 protein: CASALAGGDTQYF. The CDR3 bases are TGTGCCAGCGCTTTGGCAGGGGGGGATACGCAGTATTTT.

This clonotype was seen at least ten times. Compared with germline, one end of the junction differs, possibly owing to a read error. This chain uses TRBV25-1 with TRBJ2-4, with 9 bases lining up with TRBD1. This CDR3 is built from 12 residues. In germline, CDR1 is MGHDK, CDR2 SYGVNS. The DNA of the CDR3 is TGTGCCAGCAGTGGGGGGACAGGGAAGTGGGACTTC. Translated, it gives CASSGGTGKWDF.

This clonotype was picked up a small number of times. Being one base from a much bigger clone, this may be a read error. This chain links TRBV20-1 with TRBJ2-3; D may be TRBD1 or TRBD2 (5 bases each). Germline assignment: CDR1 DFQATT and CDR2 SNEGSKA (reference sequence). The ends were cut back, 3 bases at V and 5 bases at J, with 6 bases in the middle. This CDR3 contains 11 residues. The CDR3 DNA sequence: TGCAGTGCTAGTGGGGGAGATACGCAGTATTTT. Protein sequence: CSASGGDTQYF.